One and the same sample provided the 28 T cell receptor beta chains below, sequenced in a study of blood T cell repertoires in COVID-19. Only in-frame clones appear in the TCRdb table, and some are missing; sequencing was by immunoSEQ multiplex PCR. The repertoire holds 120,000 or so clones, with 75% to 85% as singletons. Material: peripheral blood. The receptors come from a woman aged 55-70 years with acute or convalescent COVID-19.

This clone was seen just once. This chain uses TRBV28 with TRBJ2-5; 10 nucleotides line up with TRBD2. This CDR3 region has 17 residues. The ends lost 3 bases at V and 6 bases at J; junction bases unmatched: 13. Germline CDR1 is MDHEN and CDR2 is SYDVKM. The CDR3 region is CASSFQRGGTDRKTQYF. The DNA of the CDR3 is TGTGCCAGCAGTTTTCAGCGGGGGGGCACGGACCGCAAGACCCAGTACTTC.

The V gene is TRBV29-1, the J gene TRBJ2-1, with D tentatively TRBD2 (6 bases). CDR3 length: 12 amino acids. Between the trimmed V and J ends, which lost 6 bases and 9 bases, there was a span of 15 bases. The germline V gene encodes CDR1 SQVTM and CDR2 ANQGSEA. The CDR3 protein is CSVPWGEGEQFF. In nucleotides, the CDR3 is TGCAGCGTCCCTTGGGGGGAAGGTGAGCAGTTCTTC.

This chain connects TRBV11-3 to TRBJ2-7; maybe TRBD1 (5 bases). The CDR3 length is 14 residues. Germline-derived CDR1 and CDR2 are SGHNT and YENEEA. V was clipped by 5 bases and J by 0 bases, with 11 bases between them. The chain's CDR3 is CASSQNQGSYEQYF. The CDR3 DNA sequence: TGTGCCAGCAGCCAAAATCAGGGCTCCTACGAGCAGTACTTC.

This clone appeared once. V usage is TRBV5-5 and J usage is TRBJ1-2, with D possibly matching TRBD1 (5 bases). CDR1 and CDR2 (germline): SGHKS, YYEKEE (reference sequence). V gave up 4 bases and J gave up 8 bases, with 21 bases separating them. The CDR3 length is 15 residues. CDR3 sequence: CASSEASGDQGGYTF. CDR3 bases: TGTGCCAGCAGCGAGGCGAGTGGCGACCAGGGCGGCTACACCTTC.

The chain couples TRBV27 to TRBJ1-2; D possibly corresponds to TRBD1 (6 bases). The V end lost 4 bases, the J end lost 6 bases, and 15 bases lay between the germline ends. The V gene's germline CDR1 is MNHEY and CDR2 SMNVEV (reference sequence). CDR3 size: 14 residues. The DNA of the CDR3 is TGTGCCAGCAGTTCGGGCGGGGGCATAAATGGCTACACCTTC. Its translation: CASSSGGGINGYTF.

This chain uses TRBV3-1 (or the pseudogene TRBV3-2) with TRBJ2-5; 15 nucleotides line up with TRBD2. There are 16 residues in the CDR3. Germline V gene data show CDR1 as LGHDT and CDR2 as YNNKEL (reference sequence). V shed 2 bases, J shed 4 bases, and the junction held 2 bases outside the gene matches. DNA for the CDR3: TGTGCCAGCAGCCAACCGGGACTAGCGGGGGGAGAGACCCAGTACTTC. Its translation is CASSQPGLAGGETQYF.

The chain employs TRBV6-5 and TRBJ1-4; D is possibly TRBD1 (5 bases). Between the trimmed V and J ends, which lost 0 bases and 4 bases, there was a span of 12 bases. The CDR3 has 16 residues. The germline gives CDR1 MNHEY, CDR2 SVGAGI. CDR3 sequence (DNA): TGTGCCAGCAGTTACTCAAGGACAACCGATAATGAAAAACTGTTTTTT. As protein: CASSYSRTTDNEKLFF.

The J gene is TRBJ1-4, the V gene TRBV19; D is unclear. V lost 8 bases and J 2 bases, leaving 9 bases between the germline ends. The CDR3 is 13 amino acids. CDR1 is LNHDA and CDR2 is SQIVND in the germline V gene (reference sequence). The DNA of the CDR3 is TGTGCCAGTGAACGGAGGACTAATGAAAAACTGTTTTTT. It yields the protein CASERRTNEKLFF.

The chain recombines TRBV4-2 with TRBJ2-7; D might be TRBD2 (6 bases). Germline CDR1 LGHNA, CDR2 YNFKEQ. This CDR3 is 15 amino acids long. V was clipped by 0 bases and J by 5 bases, with 14 bases between them. CDR3: CASSQDSAGLNEQYF. The CDR3 DNA is TGTGCCAGCAGCCAAGATTCGGCGGGGCTCAACGAGCAGTACTTC.

The chain recombines TRBV7-3 with TRBJ2-7; D possibly corresponds to TRBD1 (6 bases). The length of the CDR3 is 15 residues. Trimming pared 0 bases from V and 3 bases from J, leaving 12 bases between. CDR1 and CDR2 (germline): SGHTA, FQGTGA. CDR3: CASSLTGQGFYEQYF. CDR3 coding DNA: TGTGCCAGCAGCTTAACGGGGCAGGGGTTCTACGAGCAGTACTTC.

The CDR3 nucleotides are TGTGCCGCCGGGCGGGGAGAGACCCAGTACTTC. This sequence encodes CAAGRGETQYF. V is TRBV10-3 and J is TRBJ2-5, with D tentatively TRBD2 (6 bases). V lost 11 bases and J lost 4, with 11 bases in between. Germline CDR1 and CDR2: ENHRY and SYGVKD. The CDR3 extends over 11 amino acids.

This sequence joins TRBV4-3 and TRBJ2-3, with 10 bases aligning to TRBD1. Germline V gene lookup returns CDR1 LGHNA and CDR2 YSLEER. The CDR3 has 15 residues. Losses at the gene ends were 3 bases for V and 4 bases for J; bases not matched to a gene: 4. CDR3: CASSHDRGHADTQYF. DNA for the CDR3: TGCGCCAGCAGCCACGACAGGGGGCACGCAGATACGCAGTATTTT.

In its sample, this clone was seen a few times. V and J are TRBV28 and TRBJ2-5; TRBD1 matches at 7 bases. V gave up 3 bases and J gave up 2 bases; unmatched junction bases: 6. The CDR3 loop spans 15 amino acids. Germline CDR1 reads MDHEN; CDR2 reads SYDVKM. CDR3 DNA: TGTGCCAGCAGTTTTAAGGGGGCGTTTCAAGAGACCCAGTACTTC. Translated, it gives CASSFKGAFQETQYF. Filled out from reference TRBV28 and TRBJ2-5, the complete variable domain reads DVKVTQSSRYLVKRTGEKVFLECVQDMDHENMFWYRQDPGLGLRLIYFSYDVKMKEKGDIPEGYSVSREKKERFSLILESASTNQTSMYLCASSFKGAFQETQYFGPGTRLLVL.

The chain joins TRBV19 to TRBJ1-5; 7 bases are a match to TRBD1. This CDR3 is built from 15 residues. V lost 10 bases to trimming and J lost 0 bases; unmatched junction nucleotides: 9. Germline V gene data show CDR1 as LNHDA and CDR2 as SQIVND (reference sequence). CDR3 in DNA: TGTGCCACCGCCCCCAGGGGGTTTAGCAATCAGCCCCAGCATTTT. This codes for CATAPRGFSNQPQHF.

This clone was seen more than once but under ten times. The chain uses TRBV6-5 and TRBJ1-5; no reliable D call. Deletions cut 6 bases from V and 14 bases from J, with 17 bases between. Germline lookup yields CDR1 MNHEY and CDR2 SVGAGI. The CDR3 loop spans 12 amino acids. The CDR3 DNA reads TGTGCCAGCAGCTCCCGCGCCGGTGTAGAGCATTTT. Encoded protein: CASSSRAGVEHF.

This chain uses TRBV12-3 or TRBV12-4 with TRBJ1-1, with D tentatively TRBD1 (5 bases). This CDR3 region has 13 residues. Trimming cost V 2 bases and J 3 bases, with 7 bases left between them. CDR3 region: CASSLPGDTEAFF. CDR3 in DNA: TGTGCCAGCAGTTTACCGGGGGACACTGAAGCTTTCTTT.

The V gene is TRBV18, the J gene TRBJ1-5; perhaps TRBD1 as D (5 bases). V was trimmed by 2 bases and J by 6 bases, leaving 11 bases between them. CDR1 is KGHSH and CDR2 is LQKENI in the germline V gene. The CDR3 is 14 residues long. CDR3 region: CASSPSGGGQPQHF. For the CDR3, the DNA is TGTGCCAGCTCACCATCTGGCGGGGGTCAGCCCCAGCATTTT.

V gene TRBV9 combines with J gene TRBJ2-2, with D possibly matching TRBD1 (6 bases). This CDR3 has 14 residues. Looked up from germline, CDR1 is SGDLS and CDR2 is YYNGEE. V was trimmed by 5 bases and J by 6 bases, leaving 14 bases between them. CDR3 in DNA: TGTGCCAGCAGGGCCGATCCAGGGGCCGGGGAGCTGTTTTTT. Its translation: CASRADPGAGELFF.

A few counts support this clone. The chain has TRBV6-1 and TRBJ1-6; 8 positions match TRBD1. The V gene end was trimmed by 6 bases and the J gene end by 5 bases; junction bases not matched to a gene: 6. Per the germline V gene, CDR1 is MNHNS and CDR2 is SASEGT. The CDR3 contains 15 residues. The DNA of the CDR3 is TGTGCCAGCAGCCGTGTGGACAGGGATAATTCACCCCTCCACTTT. This encodes CASSRVDRDNSPLHF.

V usage is TRBV18 and J usage is TRBJ2-3, with 8 bases matching TRBD1. J was trimmed by 3 bases and V by 3 bases; bases with no gene match: 2. This CDR3 has 14 residues. Germline-derived CDR1 and CDR2 are KGHSH and LQKENI. CDR3 loop: CASSPDRATDTQYF. CDR3 bases: TGTGCCAGCTCACCGGACAGGGCAACAGATACGCAGTATTTT.

This chain joins TRBV30 and TRBJ2-7, with 7 bases aligning to TRBD1. The germline gives CDR1 GTSNPN, CDR2 SVGIG (reference sequence). The CDR3 extends over 14 amino acids. Losses at the gene ends were 3 bases for V and 4 bases for J; bases not matched to a gene: 9. CDR3 nucleotide sequence: TGTGCCTGGAGCGACCGGGACAGAAGGTACGAGCAGTACTTC. Translating gives CAWSDRDRRYEQYF. Full variable domain (outside the CDR3, taken from reference TRBV30 and TRBJ2-7): SQTIHQWPATLVQPVGSPLSLECTVEGTSNPNLYWYRQAAGRGLQLLFYSVGIGQISSEVPQNLSASRPQDRQFILSSKKLLLSDSGFYLCAWSDRDRRYEQYFGPGTRLTVT.

This chain joins TRBV24-1 and TRBJ2-7; D is possibly TRBD2 (6 bases). The germline V gene has CDR1 KGHDR and CDR2 SFDVKD. The CDR3 loop spans 13 amino acids. V was cut by 9 bases and J by 6 bases, with 17 bases left in between. The CDR3 coding sequence is TGTGCCACCTCACCCGGAGGGCGAGGCGAGCAGTACTTC. Its translation is CATSPGGRGEQYF.

CDR3 in DNA: TGTGCCAGCAGGACAGGGGGCATTGAAAAACTGTTTTTT. Protein: CASRTGGIEKLFF. The chain is built from TRBV28 and TRBJ1-4; 10 bases map to TRBD1. This CDR3 has 13 amino acids. Per germline, CDR1 MDHEN and CDR2 SYDVKM. V shed 6 bases and J 7 bases; nucleotides not matched to a gene: 2.

This sequence joins TRBV13 and TRBJ2-2; 9 bases fit TRBD1. CDR1 is PRHDT, CDR2 FYEKMQ, per germline (reference sequence). The CDR3 consists of 16 residues. Germline trimming cut 5 bases from V and 4 bases from J; bases unmatched to any gene: 8. CDR3 in DNA: TGTGCCAGCAGCCGAGGGACAGGGCTTCTCACCGGGGAGCTGTTTTTT. This codes for CASSRGTGLLTGELFF.

V and J are TRBV2 and TRBJ1-1, with 7 positions matching TRBD1. Germline assignment: CDR1 SNHLY and CDR2 FYNNEI. J gave up 7 bases and V 7 bases, and 6 bases lay outside the gene matches. The CDR3 covers 12 residues. CDR3 in amino acids: CASTTGTNEAFF. The DNA of the CDR3 is TGTGCCAGCACGACAGGGACGAATGAAGCTTTCTTT.

The genes are TRBV6-2 or TRBV6-3 and TRBJ1-1, with D possibly TRBD1 on 5 matching bases. Germline CDR1 MNHEY, CDR2 SVGEGT. The CDR3 covers 15 residues. Trimming removed 6 bases from V and 1 base from J, with 15 bases in between. In nucleotides, the CDR3 is TGTGCCAGCAGCTCCGGGACTGACTCGAACACTGAAGCTTTCTTT. It specifies CASSSGTDSNTEAFF.

This clone was detected only once. The chain recombines TRBV19 with TRBJ2-7; TRBD1 aligns across 10 bases. Losses at the gene ends were 8 bases for V and 5 bases for J; bases not matched to a gene: 6. The germline CDR1 and CDR2 sequences are LNHDA and SQIVND (reference sequence). This CDR3 is built from 13 residues. The CDR3 sequence: CASSLGTGDEQYF. DNA of the CDR3: TGTGCCAGTTCCTTGGGGACAGGGGACGAGCAGTACTTC.

The DNA of the CDR3 is TGCAGTGCTAGTACAGGGACAGGTCGGGATTCACCCCTCCACTTT. Amino acids: CSASTGTGRDSPLHF. The chain joins TRBV20-1 to TRBJ1-6; TRBD1 matches 8 bases. Germline lookup yields CDR1 DFQATT and CDR2 SNEGSKA (reference sequence). This CDR3 spans 15 amino acids. V trimming: 3 bases; J trimming: 8 bases; junction bases outside the gene matches: 9.